This TCR beta chain was captured in a study of identical twins. Study results and limitations: For cord blood, abundant beta clonotypes had fewer insertions, unlike memory repertoires, which showed none. Conclusions rested on cross-sectional statistics rather than following the same donors.

This CDR3 is built from 13 residues. Between the trimmed V and J ends, which lost 3 bases and 9 bases, there was a span of 9 bases. Germline CDR1 reads SEHNR; CDR2 reads FQNEAQ (reference sequence). This clonotype was seen more than once but under ten times. Its antigen is not known. One entry per CDR3 protein, called by TCRdb with MiXCR from the 5' RACE reads. The sample contains about 240,000 distinct CDR3 sequences, 6.5% to 9% of which appear only once. This sample also belongs to another study, concerning yellow fever vaccine responses in identical twins. From that second work: Each twin's T cell response to the vaccine was reported to look partly convergent and partly personalized.

Material for sequencing was CD8+ T cells sorted from blood. The genes are TRBV7-9 and TRBJ1-6, with D possibly matching TRBD1 (5 bases). The sequence derives from a woman aged 18-29 years in good health. The CDR3 DNA follows: TGTGCCAGCAGCTTTCCTCAGGGTTCACCCCTCCACTTT. The encoded protein is CASSFPQGSPLHF.